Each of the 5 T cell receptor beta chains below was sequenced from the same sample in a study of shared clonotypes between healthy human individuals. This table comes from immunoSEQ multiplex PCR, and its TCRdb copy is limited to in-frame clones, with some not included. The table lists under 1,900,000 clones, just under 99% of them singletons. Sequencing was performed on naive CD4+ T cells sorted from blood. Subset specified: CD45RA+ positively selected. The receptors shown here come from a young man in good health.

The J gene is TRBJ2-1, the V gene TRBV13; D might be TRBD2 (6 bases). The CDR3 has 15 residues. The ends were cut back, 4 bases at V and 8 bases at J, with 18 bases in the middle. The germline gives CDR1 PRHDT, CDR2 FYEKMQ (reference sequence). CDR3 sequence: CASSYTGVDNHEQFF. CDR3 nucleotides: TGTGCCAGCAGCTATACGGGAGTCGACAATCATGAGCAGTTCTTC.

The CDR3 DNA sequence: TGTGCCAGCATGACGAGGACAGGGACGAGTCAGCCCCAGCATTTT. It is translated as CASMTRTGTSQPQHF. The rearrangement uses TRBV28 and TRBJ1-5, with TRBD1 identical over 8 bases. V was clipped by 7 bases and J by 6 bases; unmatched bases: 11. This CDR3 is built from 15 residues. Germline V gene lookup returns CDR1 MDHEN and CDR2 SYDVKM.

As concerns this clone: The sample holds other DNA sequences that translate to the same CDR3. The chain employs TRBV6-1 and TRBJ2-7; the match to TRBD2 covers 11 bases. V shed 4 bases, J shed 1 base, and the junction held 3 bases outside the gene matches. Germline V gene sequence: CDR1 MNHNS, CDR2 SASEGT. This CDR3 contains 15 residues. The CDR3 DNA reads TGTGCCAGCAGTGCAACTAGCGGGAGTTCCTACGAGCAGTACTTC. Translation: CASSATSGSSYEQYF.

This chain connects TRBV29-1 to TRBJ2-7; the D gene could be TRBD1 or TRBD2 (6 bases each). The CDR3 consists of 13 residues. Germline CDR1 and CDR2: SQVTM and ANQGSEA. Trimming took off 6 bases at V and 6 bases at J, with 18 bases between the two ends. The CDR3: CSVLAVGGLEQYF. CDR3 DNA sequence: TGCAGCGTCTTAGCGGTGGGGGGCCTCGAGCAGTACTTC.

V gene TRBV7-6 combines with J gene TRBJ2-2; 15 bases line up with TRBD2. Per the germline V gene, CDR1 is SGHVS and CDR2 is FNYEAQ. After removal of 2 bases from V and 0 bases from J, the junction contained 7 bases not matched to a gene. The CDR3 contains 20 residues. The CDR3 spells CASSLPRGTSGRTNTGELFF. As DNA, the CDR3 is TGTGCCAGCAGCTTACCGCGAGGGACTAGCGGGAGGACGAACACCGGGGAGCTGTTTTTT.